The sequence of this TCR beta chain was determined in a study of blood T cell repertoires in COVID-19. This CDR3 has 15 residues. J was trimmed by 8 bases and V by 2 bases; bases with no gene match: 9. Germline loops: CDR1 SGHNT, CDR2 YENEEA. This clone occurred a few times. Only in-frame clones appear in the TCRdb table, and some are missing; sequencing was by immunoSEQ multiplex PCR. The data show over 150,000 clones, about 80% seen once. Before being deemed recovered, Cohort 3 donors had two negative PCRs, clearance, or symptom resolution. Specimen: PBMCs or T cells enriched from blood (not recorded which). The TCR sequence derives from a man between 45 and 60 years old who had recovered from COVID-19. V and J are TRBV11-3 and TRBJ1-2; 9 bases map to TRBD1. The CDR3 sequence is CASSLTTGGVGGYTF. CDR3 coding DNA: TGTGCCAGCAGCTTAACAACAGGGGGCGTTGGAGGCTACACCTTC.